What follows are 8 T cell receptor beta chains derived from one specimen sequenced in a study of beta chain features in type 1 diabetes. Of the isolated RNA, all was reverse transcribed, and so the sequenced material was expressed TCRB transcripts. The assay was immunoSEQ multiplex PCR, and TCRdb's table has in-frame clones only and misses some. Here the sample spans about 13,000 clones, over 40% being singletons. Sequencing input: stem cell memory CD4+ T cells from blood. The origin of the receptors is a man between 18 and 35 years old in good health.

This clone was seen a handful of times. In nucleotides, the CDR3 is TGTGCCAGCAGCCAAGGAGGACACCCCTATCAGCCCCAGCATTTT. Its translation: CASSQGGHPYQPQHF. The rearrangement joins TRBV4-2 to TRBJ1-5; the D gene is possibly TRBD1 (5 bases). Trimming left V 1 base short and J 5 bases short, with 12 bases between. CDR1 is LGHNA, CDR2 YNFKEQ, per germline. This CDR3 is 15 amino acids long.

This clone has just a few counts. The gene calls are TRBV7-8 and TRBJ2-2; TRBD2 matches 10 bases. Germline CDR1 and CDR2: SGHVS and FQNEAQ. V lost 2 bases, J lost 6 bases, and 6 bases stayed unmatched. CDR3 length: 16 amino acids. The CDR3 nucleotides read TGTGCCAGCAGCTTACGTAGCGGGGGGACCTCCGGGGAGCTGTTTTTT. It codes for CASSLRSGGTSGELFF.

The chain joins TRBV9 to TRBJ2-5; 8 nucleotides line up with TRBD1. This CDR3 is built from 17 residues. V dropped 4 bases and J dropped 5; count of bases not matched to a gene: 16. Germline V lookup: CDR1 SGDLS, CDR2 YYNGEE. The DNA of the CDR3 is TGTGCCAGCAGCCCATCACCCCTGGGGACAGGAGCGGAGACCCAGTACTTC. Translating it yields CASSPSPLGTGAETQYF.

The chain links TRBV6-1 to TRBJ1-5; no definite D call. Germline V gene data show CDR1 as MNHNS and CDR2 as SASEGT. This CDR3 has 15 residues. V was shortened by 3 bases and J by 1 base, with 10 bases between the two germline ends. The CDR3 sequence: CASSEERLSNQPQHF. The DNA of the CDR3 is TGTGCCAGCAGTGAGGAGCGGTTAAGCAATCAGCCCCAGCATTTT.

This clone was detected only a few times. V usage is TRBV6-5 and J usage is TRBJ1-1; D perhaps matches TRBD1 (6 bases). This CDR3 contains 13 residues. V was trimmed by 4 bases and J by 10 bases, leaving 16 bases between them. The germline CDR1 and CDR2 sequences are MNHEY and SVGAGI. This CDR3 reads CASSWDMGTAAFF. CDR3 sequence (DNA): TGTGCCAGCAGTTGGGACATGGGAACAGCAGCTTTCTTT.

The chain employs TRBV5-4 and TRBJ2-6; perhaps TRBD2 as D (6 bases). V shed 4 bases and J shed 2 bases, with 13 bases lying between them. The CDR3 runs 16 residues. The germline V gene has CDR1 SGHNT and CDR2 YYREEE (reference sequence). The CDR3 coding sequence is TGTGCCAGCAGCGATCCGGGGGAAGCTGGGGCCAACGTCCTGACTTTC. Its protein product is CASSDPGEAGANVLTF.

This clone has more than one count but fewer than ten. This chain uses TRBV9 with TRBJ2-3; 7 bases are shared with TRBD1. V shed 3 bases, J shed 4 bases, and the junction held 5 bases outside the gene matches. The CDR3 is 14 amino acids. CDR1 SGDLS and CDR2 YYNGEE come from the germline V gene. The CDR3 protein is CASSARDRSDTQYF. CDR3 DNA: TGTGCCAGCAGCGCTAGGGACAGATCAGATACGCAGTATTTT.

V is TRBV9 and J is TRBJ2-3; 9 bases are a match to TRBD1. The CDR3 has 19 amino acids. Per germline, CDR1 SGDLS and CDR2 YYNGEE. The J segment lost 1 base and the V segment lost 6 bases, leaving 18 bases of the junction unmatched. The CDR3 loop reads CASTPDFRIGDRGTDTQYF. Here the CDR3 DNA reads TGTGCCAGCACCCCGGATTTTCGTATAGGGGACAGGGGCACAGATACGCAGTATTTT.